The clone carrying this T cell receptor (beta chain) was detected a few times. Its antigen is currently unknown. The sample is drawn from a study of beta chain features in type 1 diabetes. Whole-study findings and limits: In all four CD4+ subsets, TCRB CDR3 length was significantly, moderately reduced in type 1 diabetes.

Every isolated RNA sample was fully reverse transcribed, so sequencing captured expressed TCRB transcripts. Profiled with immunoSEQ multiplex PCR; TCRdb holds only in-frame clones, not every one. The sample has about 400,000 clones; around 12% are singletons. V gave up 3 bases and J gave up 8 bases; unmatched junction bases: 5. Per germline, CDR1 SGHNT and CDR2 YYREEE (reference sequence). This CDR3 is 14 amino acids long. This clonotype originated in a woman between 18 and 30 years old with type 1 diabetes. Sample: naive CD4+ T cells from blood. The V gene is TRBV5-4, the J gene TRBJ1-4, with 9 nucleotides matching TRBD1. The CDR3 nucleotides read TGTGCCAGCAGCTACAGGACAGGGGAAGAAAAACTGTTTTTT. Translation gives CASSYRTGEEKLFF.